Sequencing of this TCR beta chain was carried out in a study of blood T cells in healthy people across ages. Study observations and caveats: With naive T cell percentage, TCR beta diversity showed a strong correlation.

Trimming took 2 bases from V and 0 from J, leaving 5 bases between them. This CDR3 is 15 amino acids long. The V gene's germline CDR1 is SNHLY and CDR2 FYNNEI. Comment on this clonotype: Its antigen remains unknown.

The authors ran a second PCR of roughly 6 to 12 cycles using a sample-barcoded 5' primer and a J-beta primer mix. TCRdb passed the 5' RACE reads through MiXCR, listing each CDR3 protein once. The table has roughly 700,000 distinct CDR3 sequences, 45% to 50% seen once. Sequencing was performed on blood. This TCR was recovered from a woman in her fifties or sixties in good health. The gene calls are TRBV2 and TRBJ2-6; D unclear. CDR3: CASSEFHSGANVLTF. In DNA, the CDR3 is TGTGCCAGCAGTGAATTTCACTCTGGGGCCAACGTCCTGACTTTC.